These 13 T cell receptor beta chains were sequenced from one sample in a study of vaccination effects on CD4 cells after COVID-19. ViraFEST assay sequencing came after antigen-specific CD4+ T cells were expanded with viral peptide pools. Following an approximately ten-day culture, CD4+ T cells were purified. Among the vaccine recipients, none had a prior SARS-CoV-2 infection, and nucleocapsid antibodies were negative. Antigens of these TCRs are unknown. Data came from immunoSEQ multiplex PCR; TCRdb stores just in-frame clones and leaves some out. The sample lists about 24,000 clones; approximately 69% were seen once. This material consisted of CD4+ T cells from PBMCs cultured with SARS-CoV-2 spike peptides, taken before COVID-19 vaccination. These receptors originate from a human donor who received a COVID-19 vaccine.

In regard to this clone: Germline is not matched at one junction end, which may reflect a read error. In nucleotides, the CDR3 is TGCGCCAGCAGCACAGGCTCGACAGGGAGGAACGCTGAAGCTTTCTTT. It codes for CASSTGSTGRNAEAFF. V and J are TRBV5-1 and TRBJ1-1, with 7 bases aligning to TRBD1. Germline assignment: CDR1 SGHRS and CDR2 YFSETQ. This CDR3 contains 16 residues. Full variable domain (missing parts from reference TRBV5-1 and TRBJ1-1): KAGVTQTPRYLIKTRGQQVTLSCSPISGHRSVSWYQQTPGQGLQFLFEYFSETQRNKGNFPGRFSGRQFSNSRSEMNVSTLELGDSALYLCASSTGSTGRNAEAFFGQGTRLTVV.

The table lists this clone with a count of one. The chain is built from TRBV16 and TRBJ2-5; D not certain. Looked up from germline, CDR1 is KGHSY and CDR2 is FQNENV. The CDR3 is made up of 14 amino acids. Trimming took off 1 base at V and 3 bases at J, with 9 bases between the two ends. CDR3 sequence: CASSQFDWEETQYF. The CDR3 region has the DNA TGTGCCAGCAGCCAATTCGACTGGGAAGAGACCCAGTACTTC.

The rearrangement uses TRBV27 and TRBJ2-3; D is undetermined. In germline, CDR1 is MNHEY, CDR2 SMNVEV (reference sequence). The CDR3 has 11 residues. The V and J ends lost 0 bases and 8 bases respectively, with 3 bases between them. DNA for the CDR3: TGTGCCAGCAGTTTATCTAGTACGCAGTATTTT. This codes for CASSLSSTQYF.

This clone turned up a few times. The chain has TRBV5-1 and TRBJ2-3, with 9 bases aligning to TRBD2. CDR1 and CDR2 from the germline V gene are SGHRS and YFSETQ. V was clipped by 0 bases and J by 4 bases; unmatched bases: 12. CDR3 length equals 18 residues. The CDR3 nucleotides read TGCGCCAGCAGCTTGGGGTTTCGGGCGGGAGGGCAAGCAGATACGCAGTATTTT. This sequence encodes CASSLGFRAGGQADTQYF.

V usage is TRBV30 and J usage is TRBJ2-3; possible D gene TRBD2, 5 bases. The CDR3 consists of 12 residues. Germline CDR1 reads GTSNPN; CDR2 reads SVGIG (reference sequence). V dropped 2 bases and J dropped 5 bases, with 8 bases sitting between them. CDR3 residues: CAWSYRGDTQYF. CDR3 bases: TGTGCCTGGAGTTATCGGGGAGATACGCAGTATTTT.

The chain is built from TRBV9 and TRBJ1-3; the D is unclear. Germline loops: CDR1 SGDLS, CDR2 YYNGEE. This CDR3 comprises 16 residues. Trimming cost V 4 bases and J 1 base, with 15 bases left between them. CDR3 protein: CASSFREINSGNTIYF. As DNA, the CDR3 is TGTGCCAGCAGCTTTAGAGAGATTAATTCTGGAAACACCATATATTTT.

The J gene is TRBJ1-6, the V gene TRBV7-9; 9 nucleotides align to TRBD1. The CDR3 covers 16 residues. Germline V CDR1 and CDR2: SEHNR, FQNEAQ (reference sequence). J lost 7 bases, V lost 6 bases, and 10 bases had no gene match. The chain's CDR3 is CASSPQGALGNSPLHF. DNA for the CDR3: TGTGCCAGCAGTCCACAGGGGGCGCTGGGGAATTCACCCCTCCACTTT.

V and J are TRBV29-1 and TRBJ2-3, with D uncertain. The V gene's germline CDR1 is SQVTM and CDR2 ANQGSEA. The CDR3 runs to 14 residues. The V and J ends lost 4 bases and 0 bases respectively, with 11 bases between them. The CDR3 nucleotides are TGCAGCGTTGGGGCTCGGGCTAGCACAGATACGCAGTATTTT. Encoded protein: CSVGARASTDTQYF.

The chain recombines TRBV6-5 with TRBJ2-2; tentative D call: TRBD2 (6 bases). The CDR3 spans 15 residues. The germline gives CDR1 MNHEY, CDR2 SVGAGI. The V gene lost 2 bases and the J gene lost 1 base, with 8 bases spanning the gap. The CDR3 sequence is CASSYGRENTGELFF. In nucleotides, the CDR3 is TGTGCCAGCAGTTACGGGCGGGAGAACACCGGGGAGCTGTTTTTT.

This clone came up a few times. The chain carries TRBV2 and TRBJ1-2; 8 bases map to TRBD1. With 6 bases clipped from V and 5 bases from J, the junction kept 11 bases outside the gene matches. The CDR3 has 15 residues. CDR1 and CDR2 (germline): SNHLY, FYNNEI. The CDR3 DNA follows: TGTGCCAGCAGCAATCAACCGGGACAGGTTTATGGCTACACCTTC. Translated: CASSNQPGQVYGYTF.

This chain uses TRBV9 with TRBJ2-5, with D perhaps TRBD2 (5 bases). The CDR3 covers 15 residues. Germline CDR1 is SGDLS and CDR2 is YYNGEE. Deletions cut 6 bases from V and 1 base from J, with 16 bases between. CDR3 DNA: TGTGCCAGCACCCCCGGAGGTGTAGGCCAAGAGACCCAGTACTTC. Translation gives CASTPGGVGQETQYF.

There are a few counts of this clone. CDR3 DNA: TGTGCCAGTAGTATTCTGTACAGGGGGCGCGGAGGTGCAACTAATGAAAAACTGTTTTTT. It yields the protein CASSILYRGRGGATNEKLFF. The chain uses TRBV19 and TRBJ1-4, with TRBD1 matching 9 bases. The CDR3 runs to 20 residues. In germline, CDR1 is LNHDA, CDR2 SQIVND (reference sequence). V trimming: 3 bases; J trimming: 0 bases; junction bases outside the gene matches: 14.

This sequence joins TRBV4-1 and TRBJ1-2, with 7 bases that match TRBD1. Trimming took 3 bases from V and 4 from J; bases not matched to a gene: 5. CDR3 length: 14 amino acids. Germline values: CDR1 MGHRA, CDR2 YSYEKL. In DNA, the CDR3 is TGCGCCAGCAGCCACCCGACAGGGCCCTATGGCTACACCTTC. Encoded protein: CASSHPTGPYGYTF.